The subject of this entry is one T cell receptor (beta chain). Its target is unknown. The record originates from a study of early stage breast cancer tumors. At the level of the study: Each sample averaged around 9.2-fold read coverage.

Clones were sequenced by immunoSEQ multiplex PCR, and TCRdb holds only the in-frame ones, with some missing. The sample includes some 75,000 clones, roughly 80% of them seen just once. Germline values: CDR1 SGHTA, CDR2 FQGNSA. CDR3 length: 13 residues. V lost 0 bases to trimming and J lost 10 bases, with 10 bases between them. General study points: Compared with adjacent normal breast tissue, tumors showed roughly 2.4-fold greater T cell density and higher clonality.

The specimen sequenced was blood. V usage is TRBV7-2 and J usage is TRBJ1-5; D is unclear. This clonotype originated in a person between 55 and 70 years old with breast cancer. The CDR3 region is CASSLAHNPPQHF. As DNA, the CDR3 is TGTGCCAGCAGCTTAGCGCATAACCCCCCCCAGCATTTT. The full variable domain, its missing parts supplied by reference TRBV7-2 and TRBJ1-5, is GAGVSQSPSNKVTEKGKDVELRCDPISGHTALYWYRQSLGQGLEFLIYFQGNSAPDKSGLPSDRFSAERTGGSVSTLTIQRTQQEDSAVYLCASSLAHNPPQHFGDGTRLSIL.